Listed here are 30 T cell receptor beta chains from one sample, sequenced in a study of regulatory T cells in long-lasting Graves disease (dated by TCRdb to the early 2020s). Preparation of the library involved multiplex PCR. This sample was sequenced with an Illumina HiSeq 4000. To build TCR beta libraries, CDR3 regions were amplified by Arm-PCR using iRepertoire HTBI primers. The public reads were run again by TCRdb, first through fastp at Q25 and then through MiXCR, and only productive beta chains were kept. Merged by CDR3 protein, the rows form single entries marked with the most common genes and DNA. Across this sample there are 250,000 to 300,000 distinct CDR3 sequences, with approximately 20% seen only once. About 56% of the sample is in the top ten clones. The time point label for this specimen denotes: persistent/refractory GD, antithyroid drugs over 5 years with positive TRAb. RNA was extracted from PBMCs in TRIzol for both TCR sequencing and RNA sequencing.

Sequencing used peripheral blood mononuclear cells (PBMCs), obtained when the disease was refractory, from a patient treated with antithyroid drugs. These receptors were obtained from a female donor with Graves disease.

This clonotype was seen many times. The chain is built from TRBV6-1 and TRBJ2-7; D is possibly TRBD1 (6 bases). This CDR3 comprises 12 residues. V was shortened by 6 bases and J by 7 bases, with 13 bases between the two germline ends. Germline V gene sequence: CDR1 MNHNS, CDR2 SASEGT. CDR3 coding DNA: TGTGCCAGCAGCCAGGGACAAAGGGAGCAGTACTTC. Protein: CASSQGQREQYF.

This clonotype was seen just once. One end of the junction is discordant with germline, which a read error may explain. This CDR3 reads CVSQWSGADYNSPLHF. The CDR3 DNA is TGTGTCAGCCAGTGGAGCGGGGCGGACTATAATTCACCCCTCCACTTT. This rearrangement joins TRBV27 to TRBJ1-6; D might be TRBD1 (5 bases). This CDR3 contains 16 residues. Germline lookup yields CDR1 MNHEY and CDR2 SMNVEV (reference sequence).

In its sample, this clonotype was seen many times. CDR3 sequence reads: CASRFRQGPKETQYF. The DNA for the CDR3 is TGTGCCAGCCGTTTCAGACAGGGACCTAAGGAGACCCAGTACTTC. This chain connects TRBV2 to TRBJ2-5; 7 bases line up with TRBD1. The CDR3 has 15 amino acids. The germline CDR1 and CDR2 sequences are SNHLY and FYNNEI. J was trimmed by 5 bases and V by 8 bases; bases with no gene match: 14.

This clonotype came up many times. V and J are TRBV28 and TRBJ1-5, with D maybe TRBD1 (5 bases). The CDR3 loop spans 14 amino acids. Germline CDR1 reads MDHEN; CDR2 reads SYDVKM. V lost 5 bases and J lost 7, with 15 bases in between. The CDR3 region has the DNA TGTGCCAGCAGTCCGTTGGGGGTTGAACAGCCCCAGCATTTT. Translating it yields CASSPLGVEQPQHF.

This clonotype was seen a few times. A much larger clone differs by one base, so this may be a read error. V and J are TRBV6-5 and TRBJ1-1; D is unresolved. V gave up 2 bases and J gave up 1 base, with 5 bases separating them. The germline V gene encodes CDR1 MNHEY and CDR2 SVGAGI. This CDR3 contains 13 residues. The CDR3 region is CASSYRANTEAFF. The CDR3 DNA is TGTGCCAGCAGTTACAGGGCGAACACTGAAGCTTTCTTT.

This clonotype came up a few times. CDR3 loop: CAIGGGNTGELFF. CDR3 nucleotide sequence: TGTGCCATCGGCGGCGGGAACACCGGGGAGCTGTTTTTT. The chain is built from TRBV10-3 and TRBJ2-2; D gene ambiguous. Trimming left V 8 bases short and J 1 base short, with 8 bases between. CDR1 and CDR2 from the germline V gene are ENHRY and SYGVKD. This CDR3 contains 13 residues.

This clonotype was seen a handful of times. The V call is TRBV7-9, the J call TRBJ1-4; D unresolved. The germline V gene has CDR1 SEHNR and CDR2 FQNEAQ (reference sequence). V lost 3 bases and J lost 3, with 11 bases in between. There are 15 residues in the CDR3. The CDR3 loop reads CASSLSTTSNEKLFF. DNA for the CDR3: TGTGCCAGCAGCTTGTCGACGACGTCTAATGAAAAACTGTTTTTT.

This clonotype was counted a few times. J is TRBJ1-6 and V is TRBV7-9; no firm D call. Trimming left V 1 base short and J 10 bases short, with 11 bases between. Germline V gene lookup returns CDR1 SEHNR and CDR2 FQNEAQ (reference sequence). The CDR3 is 14 residues long. CDR3 loop: CASSLVVGLSPLHF. The DNA of the CDR3 is TGTGCCAGCAGCTTAGTGGTGGGTTTGTCACCCCTCCACTTT.

Only a few counts were recorded for this clonotype. V is TRBV19 and J is TRBJ1-5, with a possible D match to TRBD1 (5 bases). The germline V gene encodes CDR1 LNHDA and CDR2 SQIVND (reference sequence). The CDR3 sequence is 17 residues long. Trimming pared 9 bases from V and 0 bases from J, leaving 21 bases between. The CDR3 loop is CASRRDPSLYSNQPQHF. The DNA for the CDR3 is TGTGCCAGCCGGAGGGACCCTTCCCTGTATAGCAATCAGCCCCAGCATTTT.

This clonotype was seen many times. The chain employs TRBV28 and TRBJ2-6; 8 nucleotides agree with TRBD2. There are 17 residues in the CDR3. Germline CDR1 is MDHEN and CDR2 is SYDVKM. The V gene end was trimmed by 6 bases and the J gene end by 2 bases; junction bases not matched to a gene: 9. CDR3 DNA: TGTGCCAGCAGCTCGGGACTAGGAACTCCTGGGGCCAACGTCCTGACTTTC. Its protein is CASSSGLGTPGANVLTF.

The chain couples TRBV7-3 to TRBJ2-5, with 8 bases matching TRBD2. J gave up 2 bases and V 5 bases, and 4 bases lay outside the gene matches. Germline CDR1 is SGHTA and CDR2 is FQGTGA. This CDR3 contains 14 residues. In nucleotides, the CDR3 is TGTGCCAGCAGCCCGGGGGGGGGGCAAGAGACCCAGTACTTC. The encoded protein is CASSPGGGQETQYF.

This clonotype was seen ten or more times. The chain joins TRBV10-3 to TRBJ1-5; 7 bases are shared with TRBD1. V lost 11 bases, J lost 0 bases, and 10 bases stayed unmatched. CDR1 and CDR2 (germline): ENHRY, SYGVKD. The CDR3 has 15 residues. The DNA for the CDR3 is TGTGCCGCCCGGGACAGTCCCGATAGCAATCAGCCCCAGCATTTT. It specifies CAARDSPDSNQPQHF.

With respect to this clonotype: This could be a read error, since a much larger clone is one nucleotide away. The conserved final phenylalanine or tryptophan is absent from the CDR3, which likely points to a read error. The chain recombines TRBV28 with TRBJ1-2; no firm D call. The CDR3 extends over 13 amino acids. In germline, CDR1 is MDHEN, CDR2 SYDVKM. V was cut by 1 base and J by 4 bases, with 7 bases left in between. CDR3 in DNA: TGTGCCAGCAGTTTATCCAGGTTCTATGGCTACACCCTC. Amino acids: CASSLSRFYGYTL.

This clonotype was seen at least ten times. The chain has TRBV27 and TRBJ2-4; D uncertain. Germline V gene lookup returns CDR1 MNHEY and CDR2 SMNVEV (reference sequence). This CDR3 comprises 14 residues. V was pared by 6 bases and J by 3 bases, with 12 bases between. CDR3 bases: TGTGCCAGCAGACCTTTGGGTCTCAAAAACATTCAGTACTTC. This sequence encodes CASRPLGLKNIQYF.

This clonotype was counted only a few times. The chain carries TRBV18 and TRBJ2-7, with D perhaps TRBD1 or TRBD2 (5 bases each). Trimming stripped 3 bases from V and 6 bases from J, with 18 bases between. This CDR3 has 15 amino acids. Germline loops: CDR1 KGHSH, CDR2 LQKENI. CDR3 loop: CASSPGTDRPREQYF. The CDR3 nucleotides read TGTGCCAGCTCACCGGGGACGGACCGACCCCGCGAGCAGTACTTC. The entire variable domain, with the rest obtained from reference TRBV18 and TRBJ2-7, is as follows: NAGVMQNPRHLVRRRGQEARLRCSPMKGHSHVYWYRQLPEEGLKFMVYLQKENIIDESGMPKERFSAEFPKEGPSILRIQQVVRGDSAAYFCASSPGTDRPREQYFGPGTRLTVT.

The table lists this clonotype with a few counts. The chain couples TRBV5-1 to TRBJ1-5; possible D gene TRBD1, 5 bases. V was cut by 4 bases and J by 5 bases, with 13 bases left in between. This CDR3 comprises 14 residues. Per germline, CDR1 SGHRS and CDR2 YFSETQ. The CDR3 DNA follows: TGCGCCAGCAGCCTTCGGGGGGGACATCAGCCCCAGCATTTT. Its translation: CASSLRGGHQPQHF.

The chain employs TRBV7-9 and TRBJ2-3; tentative D call: TRBD2 (5 bases). Looked up from germline, CDR1 is SEHNR and CDR2 is FQNEAQ (reference sequence). The CDR3 runs to 13 residues. The ends were cut back, 5 bases at V and 6 bases at J, with 12 bases in the middle. The DNA for the CDR3 is TGTGCCAGCAGCCCTCCCCCGGGGGATACGCAGTATTTT. The encoded protein is CASSPPPGDTQYF.

This clonotype occurred many times. The chain uses TRBV28 and TRBJ1-4; D perhaps matches TRBD1 (5 bases). This CDR3 comprises 15 residues. Trimming removed 3 bases from V and 5 bases from J, with 13 bases in between. Per the germline V gene, CDR1 is MDHEN and CDR2 is SYDVKM. CDR3 sequence reads: CASSFSGTGNEKLFF. The CDR3 nucleotides are TGTGCCAGCAGTTTCTCCGGGACGGGGAATGAAAAACTGTTTTTT.

Turning to this clonotype: No conserved phenylalanine or tryptophan ends this CDR3, so it is likely a read error. The genes are TRBV6-1 and TRBJ1-1; TRBD1 is a possible D gene (6 bases). Germline-derived CDR1 and CDR2 are MNHNS and SASEGT. This CDR3 region has 15 residues. With 4 bases removed from V and 5 bases from J, the gap between germline ends came to 17 bases. DNA for the CDR3: TGTGCCAGCAGTGTCAGCCCCGGGGGCGGTACTGAAGCTTTCTCT. Translation gives CASSVSPGGGTEAFS.

This clonotype was seen ten or more times. The DNA of the CDR3 is TGTGCCAGCACCCAAGGGCGGTTAGATAAAGAGACCCAGTACTTC. This translates into CASTQGRLDKETQYF. The gene calls are TRBV28 and TRBJ2-5; D not resolved. Trimming stripped 7 bases from V and 3 bases from J, with 18 bases between. Germline V lookup: CDR1 MDHEN, CDR2 SYDVKM. This CDR3 is 15 amino acids long.

The rearrangement joins TRBV9 to TRBJ2-7; D might be TRBD1 or TRBD2, each matching 5 bases. The CDR3 contains 15 residues. Looked up from germline, CDR1 is SGDLS and CDR2 is YYNGEE. V dropped 3 bases and J dropped 3 bases, with 16 bases sitting between them. The CDR3 spells CASSAGAVANYEQYF. The CDR3 DNA is TGTGCCAGCAGCGCCGGGGCAGTAGCTAACTACGAGCAGTACTTC.

The table lists this clonotype with many counts. The chain has TRBV5-1 and TRBJ1-1; TRBD1 is a possible D gene (6 bases). The CDR3 is 16 residues long. The germline V and J ends were trimmed by 3 bases and 0 bases, with 15 bases remaining between them. Germline CDR1 is SGHRS and CDR2 is YFSETQ. The DNA for the CDR3 is TGCGCCAGCAGCTCCCTAGGACAGTCGGTGAACACTGAAGCTTTCTTT. It yields the protein CASSSLGQSVNTEAFF.

This clonotype was detected ten times or more. The chain combines TRBV2 with TRBJ1-1; D ambiguous. CDR3 length equals 13 residues. Looked up from germline, CDR1 is SNHLY and CDR2 is FYNNEI. Trimming removed 6 bases at V and 4 bases at J, with 12 bases between. The CDR3 region has the DNA TGTGCCAGCAGGAAAGGGTGGGGCACTGAAGCTTTCTTT. Protein product: CASRKGWGTEAFF.

This clonotype was seen more than once but under ten times. The rearrangement uses TRBV7-2 and TRBJ1-3; D uncertain. Germline CDR1 is SGHTA and CDR2 is FQGNSA. V shed 2 bases and J shed 3 bases, with 11 bases lying between them. The CDR3 is 15 amino acids. The DNA for the CDR3 is TGTGCCAGCAGCTTATACAGAGAGATTGGAAACACCATATATTTT. Translation gives CASSLYREIGNTIYF. Looking up the rest from reference TRBV7-2 and TRBJ1-3 gives the full variable domain: GAGVSQSPSNKVTEKGKDVELRCDPISGHTALYWYRQSLGQGLEFLIYFQGNSAPDKSGLPSDRFSAERTGGSVSTLTIQRTQQEDSAVYLCASSLYREIGNTIYFGEGSWLTVV.

CDR3 nucleotides: TGTGCCAGCAGTACCATAGGGACTGAAGCTTTCTTT. This gives the protein CASSTIGTEAFF. The chain has TRBV28 and TRBJ1-1; no clear D. Germline V gene sequence: CDR1 MDHEN, CDR2 SYDVKM. The CDR3 loop spans 12 amino acids. The germline V and J ends were trimmed by 5 bases and 5 bases, with 9 bases remaining between them.

The chain is built from TRBV6-2 or TRBV6-3 and TRBJ1-2; 7 nucleotides agree with TRBD1. Germline V gene data show CDR1 as MNHEY and CDR2 as SVGEGT. The CDR3 covers 15 residues. Trimming removed 4 bases from V and 4 bases from J; junction bases left unmatched: 9. The CDR3 sequence: CASSSPGQRVYGYTF. CDR3 in DNA: TGTGCCAGCAGTTCTCCGGGACAGCGGGTCTATGGCTACACCTTC.

The chain carries TRBV7-2 and TRBJ2-2; 7 nucleotides match TRBD2. This CDR3 is 18 amino acids long. J was trimmed by 3 bases and V by 3 bases; bases with no gene match: 13. The germline CDR1 and CDR2 sequences are SGHTA and FQGNSA. This CDR3 is CASSFLPRQGGYTGELFF. CDR3 DNA: TGTGCCAGCAGCTTCCTCCCGAGGCAGGGAGGGTACACCGGGGAGCTGTTTTTT.

The gene calls are TRBV3-1 and TRBJ1-3; no reliable D call. CDR1 is LGHDT and CDR2 is YNNKEL in the germline V gene (reference sequence). The V end was cut by 0 bases, the J end by 0 bases, with 12 bases between. This CDR3 spans 17 amino acids. The CDR3 is CASSQDLAGLSGNTIYF. The CDR3 nucleotides are TGTGCCAGCAGCCAAGATTTGGCAGGCCTCTCTGGAAACACCATATATTTT.

In this sample, this clonotype turned up a few times. V and J are TRBV9 and TRBJ1-1, with D uncertain. Germline CDR1 and CDR2: SGDLS and YYNGEE. Trimming took off 0 bases at V and 0 bases at J, with 9 bases between the two ends. The CDR3 is 15 amino acids. The CDR3 bases are TGTGCCAGCAGCGTAGCTGGGCAGATGAACACTGAAGCTTTCTTT. This codes for CASSVAGQMNTEAFF.

The gene calls are TRBV7-9 and TRBJ2-5, with TRBD1 matching over 9 bases. The CDR3 has 13 residues. The V segment lost 4 bases and the J segment 5 bases; nucleotides outside the gene matches: 2. CDR1 and CDR2 from the germline V gene are SEHNR and FQNEAQ (reference sequence). The CDR3 DNA follows: TGTGCCAGCAGCTACGACAGGGGGGAGACCCAGTACTTC. It encodes CASSYDRGETQYF.